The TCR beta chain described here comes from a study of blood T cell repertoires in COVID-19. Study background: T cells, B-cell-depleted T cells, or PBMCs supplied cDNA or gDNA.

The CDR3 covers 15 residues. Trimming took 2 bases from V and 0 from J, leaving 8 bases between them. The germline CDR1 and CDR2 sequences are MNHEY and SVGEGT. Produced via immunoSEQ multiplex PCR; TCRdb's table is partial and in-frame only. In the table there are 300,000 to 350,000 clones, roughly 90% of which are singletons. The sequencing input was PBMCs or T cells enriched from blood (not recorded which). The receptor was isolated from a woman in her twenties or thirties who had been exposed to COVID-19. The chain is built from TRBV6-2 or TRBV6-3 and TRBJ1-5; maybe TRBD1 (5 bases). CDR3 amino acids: CASSYVQDSNQPQHF. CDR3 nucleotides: TGTGCCAGCAGTTACGTACAGGATAGCAATCAGCCCCAGCATTTT.